One sample yielded the 8 T cell receptor beta chains listed below, sequenced in a study of response to subunit inactivated influenza vaccine. TCRdb itself ran the RT-PCR reads through MiXCR, one entry per CDR3 protein. The table records 610,000 or so distinct CDR3 sequences, around 15% of them present only once. Sequencing used PBMCs from blood, obtained 11 to 12 days after vaccination. The receptor source for this set is a man aged 50-60 years who received an inactivated influenza vaccine.

The rearrangement uses TRBV10-3 and TRBJ1-2; perhaps TRBD1 as D (5 bases). V lost 0 bases, J lost 0 bases, and 11 bases lay in between. The CDR3 spans 16 residues. Germline lookup yields CDR1 ENHRY and CDR2 SYGVKD. CDR3 amino acids: CAISESYGTANYGYTF. The CDR3 nucleotides are TGTGCCATCAGTGAGTCTTACGGGACGGCTAACTATGGCTACACCTTC.

The table lists this clonotype with many counts. The V call is TRBV5-1, the J call TRBJ2-7; D perhaps matches TRBD1 (5 bases). Germline V gene data show CDR1 as SGHRS and CDR2 as YFSETQ. With 8 bases removed from V and 0 bases from J, the gap between germline ends came to 15 bases. CDR3 length: 14 amino acids. CDR3 sequence (DNA): TGCGCCAGTTTGGGGCGGACACCCTCCTACGAGCAGTACTTC. Its protein is CASLGRTPSYEQYF.

The chain combines TRBV2 with TRBJ1-3; D is possibly TRBD1 (5 bases). The CDR3 has 14 residues. CDR1 and CDR2 (germline): SNHLY, FYNNEI. V was pared by 7 bases and J by 8 bases, with 18 bases between. The CDR3 DNA follows: TGTGCCAGCATCCCGGACACCTTGGGATACACCATATATTTT. As protein: CASIPDTLGYTIYF.

This clonotype was counted a few times. The genes are TRBV5-1 and TRBJ2-2, with D tentatively TRBD1 or TRBD2 (5 bases each). Germline CDR1 SGHRS, CDR2 YFSETQ. The CDR3 covers 15 residues. The V and J ends lost 3 bases and 4 bases respectively, with 13 bases between them. CDR3 sequence reads: CASSWGRRLTGELFF. CDR3 nucleotides: TGCGCCAGCAGCTGGGGACGGAGACTCACCGGGGAGCTGTTTTTT.

The chain is built from TRBV5-1 and TRBJ2-7; 7 bases line up with TRBD1. Germline V gene data show CDR1 as SGHRS and CDR2 as YFSETQ. Trimming at V came to 4 bases and at J to 2 bases, leaving 9 bases not matched to a gene. The CDR3 consists of 15 residues. The DNA of the CDR3 is TGCGCCAGCAGCGCAGGACAGGTTTCTCCCTACGAGCAGTACTTC. Encoded protein: CASSAGQVSPYEQYF.

The chain uses TRBV20-1 and TRBJ2-1; 13 bases agree with TRBD2. J gave up 1 base and V 3 bases, and 9 bases lay outside the gene matches. Germline-derived CDR1 and CDR2 are DFQATT and SNEGSKA (reference sequence). CDR3 length: 18 residues. The CDR3 spells CSARAGLAGRMSYNEQFF. The CDR3 coding sequence is TGCAGTGCTAGGGCGGGACTAGCGGGAAGGATGTCCTACAATGAGCAGTTCTTC.

This clonotype was detected many times. The chain couples TRBV6-4 to TRBJ1-1; unclear D gene. Germline assignment: CDR1 MRHNA and CDR2 SNTAGT. CDR3 length: 13 amino acids. Trimming removed 1 base from V and 5 bases from J, with 8 bases in between. This CDR3 reads CASSDLVGTEAFF. The CDR3 nucleotides are TGTGCCAGCAGTGACTTGGTCGGGACTGAAGCTTTCTTT.

This chain links TRBV20-1 with TRBJ2-5; TRBD1 matches 7 bases. V trimming: 0 bases; J trimming: 1 base; junction bases outside the gene matches: 8. CDR1 and CDR2 from the germline V gene are DFQATT and SNEGSKA (reference sequence). CDR3 size: 16 residues. In nucleotides, the CDR3 is TGCAGTGCTAGAGATCGTAGGGGGCTGTTCCAAGAGACCCAGTACTTC. Residues: CSARDRRGLFQETQYF.